Listed here are 13 T cell receptor beta chains from one sample, sequenced in a study of CD4+ T cells in melanoma. TCRdb's copy holds only in-frame clones and misses some; the assay was immunoSEQ multiplex PCR. In the table there are approximately 11,000 clones, roughly 70% of which are singletons. Sequencing was done on a sample of cells from a culture (not recorded whether cultured in vitro). The source of these receptors is a human donor with melanoma.

CDR3 loop: CASSESRGNQPQHF. The CDR3 DNA follows: TGTGCCAGCAGTGAATCCAGGGGCAATCAGCCCCAGCATTTT. The V gene is TRBV6-1, the J gene TRBJ1-5; possible D gene TRBD1, 5 bases. CDR3 size: 14 residues. Between the trimmed V and J ends, which lost 2 bases and 2 bases, there was a span of 7 bases. Germline loops: CDR1 MNHNS, CDR2 SASEGT.

The CDR3 DNA reads as TGTGCCAGCAGCTTGGCTCCGACAGGGGTGGTCGACTATGGCTACACCTTC. Translated, it gives CASSLAPTGVVDYGYTF. This sequence joins TRBV5-4 and TRBJ1-2; 8 bases are shared with TRBD1. Trimming at V came to 0 bases and at J to 3 bases, leaving 10 bases not matched to a gene. From germline, CDR1 is SGHNT and CDR2 YYREEE (reference sequence). There are 17 residues in the CDR3.

The chain is built from TRBV5-8 and TRBJ2-5; D possibly corresponds to TRBD2 (6 bases). The CDR3 runs to 14 residues. Trimming removed 4 bases from V and 2 bases from J, with 12 bases in between. The germline gives CDR1 SGHTS, CDR2 YDEGEE. CDR3 loop: CASSHGTLQETQYF. DNA for the CDR3: TGTGCCAGCAGCCATGGGACTTTACAAGAGACCCAGTACTTC.

This rearrangement joins TRBV5-8 to TRBJ1-2; weak D call: TRBD1 (5 bases). Germline V gene sequence: CDR1 SGHTS, CDR2 YDEGEE. V gave up 0 bases and J gave up 0 bases, with 15 bases separating them. This CDR3 comprises 17 residues. The CDR3 DNA follows: TGTGCCAGCAGCTTGGCCGTGTCAGGGAACCCTAACTATGGCTACACCTTC. Its protein is CASSLAVSGNPNYGYTF. Together with reference TRBV5-8 and TRBJ1-2, the CDR3 gives the full variable domain: EAGVTQSPTHLIKTRGQQATLRCSPISGHTSVYWYQQALGLGLQFLLWYDEGEERNRGNFPPRFSGRQFPNYSSELNVNALELEDSALYLCASSLAVSGNPNYGYTFGSGTRLTVV.

This sequence joins TRBV4-1 and TRBJ1-2; 7 positions match TRBD1. The ends lost 1 base at V and 4 bases at J; junction bases unmatched: 9. This CDR3 comprises 16 residues. Germline CDR1 reads MGHRA; CDR2 reads YSYEKL. The CDR3: CASSQGATGRFYGYTF. CDR3 DNA sequence: TGCGCCAGCAGCCAAGGGGCGACAGGGCGGTTCTATGGCTACACCTTC.

The chain recombines TRBV5-1 with TRBJ2-4; 7 bases line up with TRBD1. Germline loops: CDR1 SGHRS, CDR2 YFSETQ. V was pared by 0 bases and J by 7 bases, with 7 bases of the junction left unmatched. The CDR3 extends over 15 amino acids. The CDR3 is CASSLDRGAFNIQYF. The DNA for the CDR3 is TGCGCCAGCAGCTTGGACAGGGGCGCGTTTAACATTCAGTACTTC. The full variable domain, in which reference TRBV5-1 and TRBJ2-4 provide the parts outside the CDR3, is KAGVTQTPRYLIKTRGQQVTLSCSPISGHRSVSWYQQTPGQGLQFLFEYFSETQRNKGNFPGRFSGRQFSNSRSEMNVSTLELGDSALYLCASSLDRGAFNIQYFGAGTRLSVL.

The V call is TRBV4-1, the J call TRBJ2-3; no clear D. CDR3 length: 14 residues. Germline V CDR1 and CDR2: MGHRA, YSYEKL. With 6 bases removed from V and 7 bases from J, the gap between germline ends came to 17 bases. The CDR3 loop is CASRKASGLNTQYF. The CDR3 region has the DNA TGCGCCAGCAGGAAGGCCAGTGGTCTAAATACGCAGTATTTT.

This chain connects TRBV29-1 to TRBJ2-7; no firm D call. CDR3 length: 14 residues. CDR1 is SQVTM, CDR2 ANQGSEA, per germline. Trimming took off 6 bases at V and 3 bases at J, with 18 bases between the two ends. The CDR3 sequence: CSVSSPASNYEQYF. The CDR3, as DNA: TGCAGCGTGTCCTCCCCGGCGTCCAACTACGAGCAGTACTTC.

This chain uses TRBV6-5 with TRBJ2-5, with 9 nucleotides matching TRBD2. CDR3 length: 15 residues. V was pared by 2 bases and J by 5 bases, with 6 bases of the junction left unmatched. Germline V CDR1 and CDR2: MNHEY, SVGAGI. The CDR3 bases are TGTGCCAGCAGTTACAACGCGGGGGGGCGGGAGACCCAGTACTTC. It specifies CASSYNAGGRETQYF.

The V gene is TRBV11-2, the J gene TRBJ2-3, with 12 nucleotides matching TRBD2. The germline gives CDR1 SGHAT, CDR2 FQNNGV. V shed 5 bases, J shed 4 bases, and the junction held 7 bases outside the gene matches. The CDR3 spans 16 residues. This chain's CDR3 is CASSARLAGVADTQYF. CDR3 DNA: TGTGCCAGCAGCGCCCGACTAGCGGGGGTTGCAGATACGCAGTATTTT.

The rearrangement uses TRBV10-3 and TRBJ1-3, with D maybe TRBD1 (5 bases). The V end lost 6 bases, the J end lost 1 base, and 16 bases lay between the germline ends. The germline V gene encodes CDR1 ENHRY and CDR2 SYGVKD. CDR3 length equals 16 residues. CDR3 sequence (DNA): TGTGCCATCAGGGGATATCCAGGGAGGTCTGGAAACACCATATATTTT. Amino acids: CAIRGYPGRSGNTIYF.

This chain uses TRBV19 with TRBJ1-2; 10 bases agree with TRBD1. The CDR3 length is 17 residues. Germline CDR1 LNHDA, CDR2 SQIVND (reference sequence). After removal of 3 bases from V and 1 base from J, the junction contained 8 bases not matched to a gene. CDR3 sequence: CASSIRTGGSYNYGYTF. CDR3 nucleotides: TGTGCCAGTAGTATCAGGACAGGGGGGTCTTATAACTATGGCTACACCTTC.

The chain is built from TRBV4-2 and TRBJ1-2; D gene ambiguous. This CDR3 comprises 14 residues. V was pared by 0 bases and J by 4 bases, with 9 bases between. Germline values: CDR1 LGHNA, CDR2 YNFKEQ. This CDR3 reads CASSQDLAGYGYTF. CDR3 DNA: TGTGCCAGCAGCCAAGATTTGGCCGGCTATGGCTACACCTTC.